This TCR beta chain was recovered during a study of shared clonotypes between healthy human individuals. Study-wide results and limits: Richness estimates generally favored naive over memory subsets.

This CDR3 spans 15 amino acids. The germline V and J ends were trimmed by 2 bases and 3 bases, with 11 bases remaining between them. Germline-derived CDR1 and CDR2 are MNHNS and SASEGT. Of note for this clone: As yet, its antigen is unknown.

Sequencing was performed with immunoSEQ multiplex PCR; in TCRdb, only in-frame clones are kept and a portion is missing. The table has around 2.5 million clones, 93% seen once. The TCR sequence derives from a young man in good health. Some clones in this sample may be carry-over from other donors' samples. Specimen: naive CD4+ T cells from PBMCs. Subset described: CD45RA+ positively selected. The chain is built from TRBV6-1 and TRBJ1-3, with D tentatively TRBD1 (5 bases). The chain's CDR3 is CASSESPRDGNTIYF. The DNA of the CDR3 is TGTGCCAGCAGTGAATCTCCCAGGGATGGAAACACCATATATTTT.